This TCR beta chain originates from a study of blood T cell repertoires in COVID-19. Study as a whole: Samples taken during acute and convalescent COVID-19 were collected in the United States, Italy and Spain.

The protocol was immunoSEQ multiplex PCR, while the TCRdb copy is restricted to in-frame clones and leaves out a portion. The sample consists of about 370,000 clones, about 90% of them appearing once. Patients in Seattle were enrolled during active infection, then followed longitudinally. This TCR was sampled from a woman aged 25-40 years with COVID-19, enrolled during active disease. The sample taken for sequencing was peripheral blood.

CDR3 in DNA: TGTGCCAGCAGTTCTAGGGGGCGCGGCTACACCTTC. Its translation: CASSSRGRGYTF. The J gene is TRBJ1-2, the V gene TRBV28, with 7 nucleotides matching TRBD1. Germline V CDR1 and CDR2: MDHEN, SYDVKM. The V gene end was trimmed by 4 bases and the J gene end by 8 bases; junction bases not matched to a gene: 4. The CDR3 has 12 amino acids.